This T cell receptor (beta chain) stems from a study of blood T cell repertoires in COVID-19. Study overall: Both acute and convalescent COVID-19 samples were obtained from the United States, Italy and Spain. T cells, B-cell-depleted T cells, or PBMCs provided the cDNA or gDNA that served as material.

Assay: immunoSEQ multiplex PCR; the TCRdb copy retains only in-frame clones and omits some. This sample has around 80,000 clones, with roughly 90% found just once. This CDR3 is built from 15 residues. Germline CDR1 SGDLS, CDR2 YYNGEE. V trimming: 0 bases; J trimming: 6 bases; junction bases outside the gene matches: 3. The gene calls are TRBV9 and TRBJ1-4; 9 bases match TRBD1. The sample consisted of peripheral blood. This TCR was recovered from a man in his 60s with acute or convalescent COVID-19. Here the CDR3 DNA reads TGTGCCAGCAGCGTAGGGACAGGGGACTATGAAAAACTGTTTTTT. Translation: CASSVGTGDYEKLFF. The full variable domain, with the rest looked up from reference TRBV9 and TRBJ1-4, is DSGVTQTPKHLITATGQRVTLRCSPRSGDLSVYWYQQSLDQGLQFLIQYYNGEERAKGNILERFSAQQFPDLHSELNLSSLELGDSALYFCASSVGTGDYEKLFFGSGTQLSVL.